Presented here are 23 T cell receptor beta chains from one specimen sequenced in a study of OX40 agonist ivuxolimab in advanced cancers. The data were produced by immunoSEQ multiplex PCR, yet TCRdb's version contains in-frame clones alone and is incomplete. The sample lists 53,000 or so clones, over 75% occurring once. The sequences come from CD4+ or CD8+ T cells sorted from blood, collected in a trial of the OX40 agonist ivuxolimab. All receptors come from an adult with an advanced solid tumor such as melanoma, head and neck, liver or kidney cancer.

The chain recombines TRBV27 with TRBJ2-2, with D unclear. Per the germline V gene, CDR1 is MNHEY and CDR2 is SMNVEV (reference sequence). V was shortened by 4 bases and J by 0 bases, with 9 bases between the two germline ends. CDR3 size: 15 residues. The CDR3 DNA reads TGTGCCAGCAGTTCCCAAGCCGCGAACACCGGGGAGCTGTTTTTT. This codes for CASSSQAANTGELFF.

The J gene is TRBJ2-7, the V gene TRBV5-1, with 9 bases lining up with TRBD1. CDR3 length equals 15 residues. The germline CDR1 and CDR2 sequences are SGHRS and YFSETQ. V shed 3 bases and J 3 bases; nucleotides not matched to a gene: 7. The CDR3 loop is CASSWGGQGFYEQYF. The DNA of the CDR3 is TGCGCCAGCAGCTGGGGAGGACAGGGGTTCTACGAGCAGTACTTC. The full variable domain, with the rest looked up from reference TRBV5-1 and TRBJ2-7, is KAGVTQTPRYLIKTRGQQVTLSCSPISGHRSVSWYQQTPGQGLQFLFEYFSETQRNKGNFPGRFSGRQFSNSRSEMNVSTLELGDSALYLCASSWGGQGFYEQYFGPGTRLTVT.

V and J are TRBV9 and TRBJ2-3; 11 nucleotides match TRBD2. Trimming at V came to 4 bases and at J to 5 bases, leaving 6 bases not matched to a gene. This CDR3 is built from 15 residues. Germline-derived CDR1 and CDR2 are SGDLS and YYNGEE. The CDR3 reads CASSMYSGREDTQYF. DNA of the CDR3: TGTGCCAGCAGCATGTATAGCGGGAGGGAAGATACGCAGTATTTT.

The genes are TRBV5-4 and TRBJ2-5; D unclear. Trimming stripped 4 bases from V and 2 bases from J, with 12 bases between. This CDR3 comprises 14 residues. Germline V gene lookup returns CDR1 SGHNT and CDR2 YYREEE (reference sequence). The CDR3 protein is CASSPPPPQETQYF. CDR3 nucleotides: TGTGCCAGCAGCCCGCCCCCCCCGCAAGAGACCCAGTACTTC. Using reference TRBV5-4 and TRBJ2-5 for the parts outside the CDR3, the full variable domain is ETGVTQSPTHLIKTRGQQVTLRCSSQSGHNTVSWYQQALGQGPQFIFQYYREEENGRGNFPPRFSGLQFPNYSSELNVNALELDDSALYLCASSPPPPQETQYFGPGTRLLVL.

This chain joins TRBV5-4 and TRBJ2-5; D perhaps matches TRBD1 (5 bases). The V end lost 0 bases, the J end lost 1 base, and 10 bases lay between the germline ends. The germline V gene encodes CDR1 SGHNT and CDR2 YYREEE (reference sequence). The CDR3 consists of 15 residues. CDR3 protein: CASSLGRQGQETQYF. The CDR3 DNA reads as TGTGCCAGCAGCTTGGGTCGGCAGGGCCAAGAGACCCAGTACTTC. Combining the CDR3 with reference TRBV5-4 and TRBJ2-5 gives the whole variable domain ETGVTQSPTHLIKTRGQQVTLRCSSQSGHNTVSWYQQALGQGPQFIFQYYREEENGRGNFPPRFSGLQFPNYSSELNVNALELDDSALYLCASSLGRQGQETQYFGPGTRLLVL.

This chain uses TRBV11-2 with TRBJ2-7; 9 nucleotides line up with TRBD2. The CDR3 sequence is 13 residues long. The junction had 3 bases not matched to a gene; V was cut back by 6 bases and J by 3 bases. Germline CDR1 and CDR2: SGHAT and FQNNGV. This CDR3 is CASRVREGYEQYF. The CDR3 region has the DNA TGTGCCAGCAGAGTGCGGGAGGGCTACGAGCAGTACTTC.

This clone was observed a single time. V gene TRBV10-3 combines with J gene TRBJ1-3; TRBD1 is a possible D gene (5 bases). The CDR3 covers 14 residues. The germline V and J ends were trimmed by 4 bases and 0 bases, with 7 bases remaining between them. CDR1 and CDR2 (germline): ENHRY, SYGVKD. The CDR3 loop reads CAISGQGSGNTIYF. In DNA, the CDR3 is TGTGCCATCAGTGGTCAGGGCTCTGGAAACACCATATATTTT.

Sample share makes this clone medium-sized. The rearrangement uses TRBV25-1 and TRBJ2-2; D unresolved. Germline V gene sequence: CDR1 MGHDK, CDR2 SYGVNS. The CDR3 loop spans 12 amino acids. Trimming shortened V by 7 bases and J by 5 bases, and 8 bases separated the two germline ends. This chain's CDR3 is CASNRGTGELFF. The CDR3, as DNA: TGTGCCAGCAACCGAGGAACCGGGGAGCTGTTTTTT.

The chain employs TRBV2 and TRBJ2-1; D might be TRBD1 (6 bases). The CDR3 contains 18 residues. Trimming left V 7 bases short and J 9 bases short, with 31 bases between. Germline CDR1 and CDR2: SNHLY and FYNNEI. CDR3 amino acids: CASKGLKVQGRADGEQFF. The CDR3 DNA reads TGTGCCAGCAAGGGCCTTAAAGTACAGGGACGCGCGGACGGTGAGCAGTTCTTC.

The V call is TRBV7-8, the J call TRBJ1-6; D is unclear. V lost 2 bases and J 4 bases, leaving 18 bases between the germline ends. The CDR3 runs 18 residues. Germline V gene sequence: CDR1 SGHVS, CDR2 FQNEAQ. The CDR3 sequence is CASSLKHTRREYNSPLHF. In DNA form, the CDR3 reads TGTGCCAGCAGCTTAAAACACACCCGAAGGGAATATAATTCACCCCTCCACTTT.

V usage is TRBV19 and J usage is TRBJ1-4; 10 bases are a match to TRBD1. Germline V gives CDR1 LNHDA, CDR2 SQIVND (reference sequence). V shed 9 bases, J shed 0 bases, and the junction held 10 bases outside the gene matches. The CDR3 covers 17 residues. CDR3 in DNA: TGTGCCAGCAACCGGGACAGGGGATGGCCAACTAATGAAAAACTGTTTTTT. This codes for CASNRDRGWPTNEKLFF. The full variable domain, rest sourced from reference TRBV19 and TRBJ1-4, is DGGITQSPKYLFRKEGQNVTLSCEQNLNHDAMYWYRQDPGQGLRLIYYSQIVNDFQKGDIAEGYSVSREKKESFPLTVTSAQKNPTAFYLCASNRDRGWPTNEKLFFGSGTQLSVL.

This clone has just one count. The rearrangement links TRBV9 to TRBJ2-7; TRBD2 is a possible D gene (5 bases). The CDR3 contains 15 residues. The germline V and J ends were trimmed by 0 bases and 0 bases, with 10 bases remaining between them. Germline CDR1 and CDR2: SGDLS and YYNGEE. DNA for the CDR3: TGTGCCAGCAGCGTAGGGACTCAGAGCTCCTACGAGCAGTACTTC. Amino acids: CASSVGTQSSYEQYF.

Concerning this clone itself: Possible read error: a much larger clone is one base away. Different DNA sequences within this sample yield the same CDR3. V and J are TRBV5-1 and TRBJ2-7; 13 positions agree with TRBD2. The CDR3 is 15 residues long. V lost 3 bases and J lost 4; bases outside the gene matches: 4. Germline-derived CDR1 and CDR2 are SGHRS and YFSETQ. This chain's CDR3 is CASSSGLAGVYEQYF. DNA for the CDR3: TGCGCCAGCAGCTCAGGACTAGCGGGAGTGTACGAGCAGTACTTC.

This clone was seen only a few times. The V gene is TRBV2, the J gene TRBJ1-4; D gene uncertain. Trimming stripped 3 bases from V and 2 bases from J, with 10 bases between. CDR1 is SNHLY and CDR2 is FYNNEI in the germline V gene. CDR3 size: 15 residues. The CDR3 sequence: CASSDLGGTNEKLFF. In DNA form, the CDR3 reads TGTGCCAGCAGTGATTTGGGAGGGACTAATGAAAAACTGTTTTTT. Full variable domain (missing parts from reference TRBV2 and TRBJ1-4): EPEVTQTPSHQVTQMGQEVILRCVPISNHLYFYWYRQILGQKVEFLVSFYNNEISEKSEIFDDQFSVERPDGSNFTLKIRSTKLEDSAMYFCASSDLGGTNEKLFFGSGTQLSVL.

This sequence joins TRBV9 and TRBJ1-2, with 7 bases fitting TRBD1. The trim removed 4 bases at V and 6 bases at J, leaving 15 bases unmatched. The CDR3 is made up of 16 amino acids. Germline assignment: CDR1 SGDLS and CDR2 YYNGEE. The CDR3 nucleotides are TGTGCCAGCAGCCCCCGGGGAGACAGGGCATGGGATGGCTACACCTTC. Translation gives CASSPRGDRAWDGYTF.

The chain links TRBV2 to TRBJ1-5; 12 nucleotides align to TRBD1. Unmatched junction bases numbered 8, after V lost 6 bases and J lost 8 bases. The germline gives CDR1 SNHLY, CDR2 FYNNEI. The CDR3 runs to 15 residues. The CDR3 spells CASSRDRGPVEPQHF. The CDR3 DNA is TGTGCCAGCAGCCGGGACAGGGGGCCAGTGGAGCCCCAGCATTTT.

The CDR3 loop is CASSLQSGPYEQYF. The CDR3 bases are TGCGCCAGCAGCTTGCAATCGGGGCCCTACGAGCAGTACTTC. This rearrangement joins TRBV5-1 to TRBJ2-7; D could derive from TRBD1 or TRBD2 (5 bases each). In germline, CDR1 is SGHRS, CDR2 YFSETQ. The CDR3 length is 14 residues. Trimming left V 1 base short and J 2 bases short, with 10 bases between.

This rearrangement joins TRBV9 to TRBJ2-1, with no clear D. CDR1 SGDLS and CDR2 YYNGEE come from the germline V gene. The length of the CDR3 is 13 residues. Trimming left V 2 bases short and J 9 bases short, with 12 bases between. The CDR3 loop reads CASSVTLGGEQFF. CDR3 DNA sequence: TGTGCCAGCAGCGTCACCCTAGGCGGTGAGCAGTTCTTC.

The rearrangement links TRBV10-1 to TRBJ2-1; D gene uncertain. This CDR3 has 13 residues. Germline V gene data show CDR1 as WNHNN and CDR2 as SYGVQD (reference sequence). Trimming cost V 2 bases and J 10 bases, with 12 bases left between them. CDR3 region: CASSEGRTTEQFF. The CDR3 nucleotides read TGCGCCAGCAGTGAGGGCCGTACCACCGAGCAGTTCTTC.

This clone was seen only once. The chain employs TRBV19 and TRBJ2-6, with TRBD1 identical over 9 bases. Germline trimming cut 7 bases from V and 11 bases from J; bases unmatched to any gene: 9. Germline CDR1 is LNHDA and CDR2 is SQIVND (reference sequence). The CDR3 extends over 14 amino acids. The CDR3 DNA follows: TGTGCCAGTACCAAAGACAGGGGGAGGGACGTCCTGACTTTC. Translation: CASTKDRGRDVLTF.

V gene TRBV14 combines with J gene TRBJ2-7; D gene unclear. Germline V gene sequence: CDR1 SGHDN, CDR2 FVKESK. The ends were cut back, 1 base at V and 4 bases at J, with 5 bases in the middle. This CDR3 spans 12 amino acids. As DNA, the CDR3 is TGTGCCAGCAGCCAAGTAACGTACGAGCAGTACTTC. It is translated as CASSQVTYEQYF.

CDR3: CASSPQGTPNEKLFF. CDR3 DNA: TGCGCCAGCAGCCCCCAGGGGACCCCTAATGAAAAACTGTTTTTT. V and J are TRBV5-1 and TRBJ1-4, with D perhaps matching TRBD1 (6 bases). The CDR3 spans 15 residues. The V gene lost 4 bases and the J gene lost 3 bases, with 13 bases spanning the gap. The germline CDR1 and CDR2 sequences are SGHRS and YFSETQ.

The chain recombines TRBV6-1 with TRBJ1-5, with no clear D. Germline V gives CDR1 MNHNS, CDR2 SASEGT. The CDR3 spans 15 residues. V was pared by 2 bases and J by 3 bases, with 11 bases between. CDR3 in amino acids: CASSEMSGHNQPQHF. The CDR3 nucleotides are TGTGCCAGCAGTGAAATGAGTGGCCACAATCAGCCCCAGCATTTT.